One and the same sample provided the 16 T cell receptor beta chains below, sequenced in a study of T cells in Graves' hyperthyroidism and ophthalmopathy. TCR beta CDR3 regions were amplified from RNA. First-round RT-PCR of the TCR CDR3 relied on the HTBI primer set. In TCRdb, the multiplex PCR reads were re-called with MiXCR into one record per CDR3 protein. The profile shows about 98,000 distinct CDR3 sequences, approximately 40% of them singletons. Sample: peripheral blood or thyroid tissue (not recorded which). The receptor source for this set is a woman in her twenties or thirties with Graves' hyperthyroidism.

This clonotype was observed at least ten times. In DNA, the CDR3 is TGTGCCAGCATCCTTAGGGGTCAGGGGCGTCTACAAAATACGCAGTATTTT. Protein: CASILRGQGRLQNTQYF. This chain uses TRBV13 with TRBJ2-3; tentative D call: TRBD1 (6 bases). With 7 bases removed from V and 7 bases from J, the gap between germline ends came to 27 bases. The CDR3 length is 17 residues. Germline CDR1 and CDR2: PRHDT and FYEKMQ (reference sequence).

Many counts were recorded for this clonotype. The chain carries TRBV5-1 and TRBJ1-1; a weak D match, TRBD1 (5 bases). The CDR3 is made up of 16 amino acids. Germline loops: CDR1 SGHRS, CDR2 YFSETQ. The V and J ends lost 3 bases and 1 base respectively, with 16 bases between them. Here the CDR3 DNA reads TGCGCCAGCAGCTCAATCCCGGGACCTCAGAACACTGAAGCTTTCTTT. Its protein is CASSSIPGPQNTEAFF. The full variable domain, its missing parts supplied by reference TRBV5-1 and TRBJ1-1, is KAGVTQTPRYLIKTRGQQVTLSCSPISGHRSVSWYQQTPGQGLQFLFEYFSETQRNKGNFPGRFSGRQFSNSRSEMNVSTLELGDSALYLCASSSIPGPQNTEAFFGQGTRLTVV.

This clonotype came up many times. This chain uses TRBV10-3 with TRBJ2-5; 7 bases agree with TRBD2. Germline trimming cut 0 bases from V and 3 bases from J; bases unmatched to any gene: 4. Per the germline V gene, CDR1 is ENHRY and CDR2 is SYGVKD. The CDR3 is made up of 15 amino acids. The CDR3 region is CAISESGLAEETQYF. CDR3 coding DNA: TGTGCCATCAGTGAGTCAGGTCTAGCGGAAGAGACCCAGTACTTC.

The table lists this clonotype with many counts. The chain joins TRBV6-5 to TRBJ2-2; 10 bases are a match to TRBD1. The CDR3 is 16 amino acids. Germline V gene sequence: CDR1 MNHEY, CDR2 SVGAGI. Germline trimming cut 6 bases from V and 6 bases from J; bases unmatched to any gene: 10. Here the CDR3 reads CASRVRTGGDPGELFF. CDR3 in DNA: TGTGCCAGCAGGGTCAGGACAGGGGGTGATCCCGGGGAGCTGTTTTTT.

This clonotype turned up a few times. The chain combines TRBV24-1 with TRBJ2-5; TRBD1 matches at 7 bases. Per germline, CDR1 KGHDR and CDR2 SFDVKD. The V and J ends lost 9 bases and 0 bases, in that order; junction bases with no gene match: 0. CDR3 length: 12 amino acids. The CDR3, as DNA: TGTGCCACCGGGACAGACCAAGAGACCCAGTACTTC. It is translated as CATGTDQETQYF.

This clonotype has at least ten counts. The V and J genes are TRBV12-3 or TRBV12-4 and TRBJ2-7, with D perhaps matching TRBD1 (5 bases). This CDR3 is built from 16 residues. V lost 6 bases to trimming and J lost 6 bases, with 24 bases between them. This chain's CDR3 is CASSPRQRPPASEQYF. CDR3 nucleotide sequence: TGTGCCAGCAGCCCCAGACAGAGGCCCCCCGCTAGCGAGCAGTACTTC.

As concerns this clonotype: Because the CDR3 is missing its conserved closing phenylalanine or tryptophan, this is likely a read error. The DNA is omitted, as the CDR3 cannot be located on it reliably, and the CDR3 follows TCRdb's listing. The chain's CDR3 is CATSAPGPINT. J is TRBJ2-5 and V is TRBV24-1; the table's D call, TRBD1, has no DNA check behind it. The CDR3 totals 11 residues, both ends included. CDR1 and CDR2 (germline): KGHDR, SFDVKD.

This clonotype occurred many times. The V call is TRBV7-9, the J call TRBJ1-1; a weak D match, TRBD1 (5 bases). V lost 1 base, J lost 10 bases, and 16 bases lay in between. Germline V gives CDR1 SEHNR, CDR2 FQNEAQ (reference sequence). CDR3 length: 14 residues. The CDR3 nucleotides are TGTGCCAGCAGCTTAGGGTCAGGGCGGCGGGGAGCTTTCTTT. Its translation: CASSLGSGRRGAFF.

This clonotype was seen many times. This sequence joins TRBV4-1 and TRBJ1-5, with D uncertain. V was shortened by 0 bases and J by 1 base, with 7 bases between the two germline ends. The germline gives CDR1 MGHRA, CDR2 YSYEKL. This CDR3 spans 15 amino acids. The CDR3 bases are TGCGCCAGCAGCCAAGATCCGCGGAGCAATCAGCCCCAGCATTTT. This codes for CASSQDPRSNQPQHF.

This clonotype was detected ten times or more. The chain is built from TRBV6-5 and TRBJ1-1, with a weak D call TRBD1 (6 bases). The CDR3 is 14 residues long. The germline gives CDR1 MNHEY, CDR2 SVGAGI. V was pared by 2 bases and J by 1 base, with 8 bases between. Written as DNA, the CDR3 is TGTGCCAGCAGTTACCGGACAGCGAACACTGAAGCTTTCTTT. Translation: CASSYRTANTEAFF.

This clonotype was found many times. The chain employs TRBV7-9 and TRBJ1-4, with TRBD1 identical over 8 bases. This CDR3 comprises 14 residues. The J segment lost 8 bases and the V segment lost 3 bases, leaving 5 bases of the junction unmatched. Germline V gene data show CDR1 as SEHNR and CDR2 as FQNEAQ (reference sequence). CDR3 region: CASSFDRGGEKLFF. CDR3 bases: TGTGCCAGCAGCTTTGACAGGGGAGGGGAAAAACTGTTTTTT.

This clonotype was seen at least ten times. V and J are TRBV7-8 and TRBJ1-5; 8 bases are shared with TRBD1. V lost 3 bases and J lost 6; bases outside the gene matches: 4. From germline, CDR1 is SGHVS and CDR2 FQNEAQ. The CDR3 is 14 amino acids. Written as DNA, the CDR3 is TGTGCCAGCAGCTTCCGGACAGGGAGTCAGCCCCAGCATTTT. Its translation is CASSFRTGSQPQHF.

Here the CDR3 DNA reads TGTGCCAGCAGCTTAGAGGACAGGACCCGGCATTTT. It translates to CASSLEDRTRHF. V gene TRBV7-2 combines with J gene TRBJ1-5, with 7 positions matching TRBD1. Germline CDR1 is SGHTA and CDR2 is FQGNSA. The J segment lost 15 bases and the V segment lost 1 base, leaving 6 bases of the junction unmatched. This CDR3 has 12 amino acids.

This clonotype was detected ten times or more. The CDR3, as DNA: TGTGCCAGCAGCTTAGCGTGGGGTGGTGGCAATCAGCCCCAGCATTTT. Encoded protein: CASSLAWGGGNQPQHF. The rearrangement links TRBV7-2 to TRBJ1-5; the D is unclear. This CDR3 is 16 amino acids long. Between the trimmed V and J ends, which lost 0 bases and 2 bases, there was a span of 11 bases. Germline CDR1 is SGHTA and CDR2 is FQGNSA.

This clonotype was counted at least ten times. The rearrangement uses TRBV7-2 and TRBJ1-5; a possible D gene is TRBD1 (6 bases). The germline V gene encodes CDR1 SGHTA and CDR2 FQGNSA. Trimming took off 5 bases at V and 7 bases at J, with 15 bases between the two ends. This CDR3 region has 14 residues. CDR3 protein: CASSGQGQEQPQHF. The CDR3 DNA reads TGTGCCAGCAGCGGTCAGGGGCAGGAGCAGCCCCAGCATTTT.

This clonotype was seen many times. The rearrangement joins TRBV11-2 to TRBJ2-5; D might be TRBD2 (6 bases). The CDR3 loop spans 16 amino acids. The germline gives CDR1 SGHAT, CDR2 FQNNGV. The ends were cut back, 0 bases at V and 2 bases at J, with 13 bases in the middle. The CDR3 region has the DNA TGTGCCAGCAGCTTAGAGATAGCGGAAGATCAAGAGACCCAGTACTTC. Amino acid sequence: CASSLEIAEDQETQYF.